This TCR beta chain originates from a study of blood T cells in healthy people across ages. Study observations and caveats: Per-million-T-cell TCR beta diversity fell roughly linearly with age. Naive T cell percentage strongly correlated with TCR beta diversity.

To note about this clonotype: What it recognizes is unknown.

Ranging in age from roughly 6 to 95, the donors were healthy Caucasian individuals from Russia. Sample-barcoded 5' priming and a J-beta primer mix drove a second PCR of about 7 to 12 cycles. TCRdb processed the 5' RACE reads anew with MiXCR; each CDR3 protein has one entry. The table lists about 1,500,000 distinct CDR3 sequences, 28% of them singletons. Germline CDR1 is DFQATT and CDR2 is SNEGSKA (reference sequence). The CDR3 has 18 amino acids. With 1 base clipped from V and 0 bases from J, the junction kept 8 bases outside the gene matches. The sample taken for sequencing was blood. This clonotype was sampled from a young woman in good health. This chain connects TRBV20-1 to TRBJ2-1; 11 bases are a match to TRBD2. Here the CDR3 DNA reads TGCAGTGCTAGAGCTACTAGCGGGGGATTCAACTCCTACAATGAGCAGTTCTTC. Protein product: CSARATSGGFNSYNEQFF.